This TCR beta chain comes out of a study of regulatory T cells in long-lasting Graves disease. CDR3-region Arm-PCR and iRepertoire HTBI primers produced the TCR beta libraries. Each CDR3 protein is one row after TCRdb ran MiXCR on the multiplex PCR reads. The sample records fewer than 650,000 distinct CDR3 sequences, about 16% being singletons. This clonotype was recorded many times. CDR1 and CDR2 (germline): SGHAT, FQNNGV. J gave up 8 bases and V 3 bases, and 9 bases lay outside the gene matches. This CDR3 has 17 amino acids. Time point in this sample: newly diagnosed GD, antithyroid drugs for less than 3 months. From RNA extracted from PBMCs, the TCR library was made. These data were likewise used in another study, on T cells in Graves' hyperthyroidism and ophthalmopathy. This second study says: Diagnostic decisions used clinical symptoms, serum thyroxine and TRAb, thyroid ultrasound and orbital computed tomography.

The sequencing here drew on peripheral blood mononuclear cells (PBMCs), taken at new diagnosis, from a patient treated with antithyroid drugs. This rearrangement joins TRBV11-2 to TRBJ2-1, with TRBD2 matching over 14 bases. The sequence was collected from a man between 18 and 29 years old with Graves disease. CDR3 sequence: CASSLGTSGSSVHEQFF. In nucleotides, the CDR3 is TGTGCCAGCAGCTTGGGGACTAGCGGGAGTAGTGTACATGAGCAGTTCTTC.